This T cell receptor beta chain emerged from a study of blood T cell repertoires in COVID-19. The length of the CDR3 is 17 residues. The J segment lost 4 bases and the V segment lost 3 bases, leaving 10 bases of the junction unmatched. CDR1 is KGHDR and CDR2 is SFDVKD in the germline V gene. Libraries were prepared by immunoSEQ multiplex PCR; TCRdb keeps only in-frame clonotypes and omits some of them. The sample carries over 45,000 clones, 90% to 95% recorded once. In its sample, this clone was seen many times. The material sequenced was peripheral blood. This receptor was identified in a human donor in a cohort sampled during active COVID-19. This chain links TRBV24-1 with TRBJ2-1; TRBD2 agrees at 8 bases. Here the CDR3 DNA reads TGTGCCACCAGTGATGTACGAACTAGCGGCCCTTACAATGAGCAGTTCTTC. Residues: CATSDVRTSGPYNEQFF.